The 4 T cell receptor beta chains below were found in one sample sequenced in a study of blood T cell repertoires in COVID-19. Assay: immunoSEQ multiplex PCR; the TCRdb copy retains only in-frame clones and omits some. The sample shows approximately 250,000 clones, roughly 86% of them seen only once. Sequencing used peripheral blood. The receptors originated from a woman aged 55-69 years with COVID-19, enrolled during active disease.

The CDR3 is CAWSAIGSSYNSPLHF. The CDR3 DNA sequence: TGTGCCTGGAGCGCTATTGGGAGCTCCTATAATTCACCCCTCCACTTT. This chain links TRBV30 with TRBJ1-6; D unclear. The V gene lost 3 bases and the J gene lost 0 bases, with 12 bases spanning the gap. This CDR3 has 16 amino acids. CDR1 and CDR2 (germline): GTSNPN, SVGIG (reference sequence).

This chain uses TRBV28 with TRBJ1-2, with 7 bases that match TRBD1. This CDR3 has 15 amino acids. The V and J ends lost 5 bases and 6 bases, in that order; junction bases with no gene match: 12. Germline V lookup: CDR1 MDHEN, CDR2 SYDVKM. CDR3 region: CASSTGQAAPHGYTF. The CDR3 bases are TGTGCCAGCAGTACCGGACAGGCGGCGCCTCATGGCTACACCTTC.

This chain uses TRBV19 with TRBJ2-5; TRBD2 matches 16 bases. The CDR3 spans 21 residues. Germline CDR1 is LNHDA and CDR2 is SQIVND (reference sequence). V lost 3 bases to trimming and J lost 1 base; unmatched junction nucleotides: 14. CDR3 sequence reads: CASSIGTSGRAGIFSQETQYF. CDR3 nucleotides: TGTGCCAGTAGTATTGGGACTAGCGGGAGGGCCGGAATCTTTTCCCAAGAGACCCAGTACTTC.

This clone was observed a few times. The chain employs TRBV11-2 and TRBJ1-1, with TRBD1 matching 8 bases. V dropped 4 bases and J dropped 7; count of bases not matched to a gene: 5. The CDR3 is made up of 13 amino acids. The germline V gene encodes CDR1 SGHAT and CDR2 FQNNGV. CDR3 residues: CASSWDRLIEAFF. CDR3 nucleotide sequence: TGTGCCAGCAGCTGGGACAGGCTAATTGAAGCTTTCTTT.